This TCR beta chain was obtained from a study of control samples from healthy donors and cancer patients. The CDR3 length is 14 residues. The V end was cut by 4 bases, the J end by 0 bases, with 7 bases between. CDR1 and CDR2 from the germline V gene are SNHLY and FYNNEI. The repertoire was sequenced with immunoSEQ multiplex PCR; TCRdb's copy has only in-frame clones and lacks some. In the table there are some 120,000 clones, around 90% of which are singletons. The sequenced sample consisted of blood. This chain links TRBV2 with TRBJ2-4, with D possibly being TRBD2 (5 bases). The clonotype was recovered from a woman aged 65 to 85 in good health. The CDR3 DNA reads TGTGCCAGCAGTGGAGGGTTAGCCAAAAACATTCAGTACTTC. Translated: CASSGGLAKNIQYF.